These 13 T cell receptor beta chains originate from one sample sequenced in a study of shared clonotypes between healthy human individuals. Sequencing used immunoSEQ multiplex PCR; TCRdb keeps in-frame clones, though not all of them. This sample has fewer than 1.8 million clones; approximately 98.5% occur once, and the top ten carry approximately 0.4%. The sequencing input was naive CD4+ T cells sorted from blood. As to subset: CD45RA+ positively selected. The receptors shown here come from a man in his thirties or forties in good health.

This chain links TRBV10-3 with TRBJ1-3; 7 nucleotides agree with TRBD1. Trimming cost V 7 bases and J 0 bases; bases outside gene matches: 3. Germline CDR1 is ENHRY and CDR2 is SYGVKD. The CDR3 spans 14 residues. CDR3 amino acids: CAINPGGSGNTIYF. Here the CDR3 DNA reads TGTGCCATCAACCCAGGGGGCTCTGGAAACACCATATATTTT.

Note on this clone: Other nucleotide sequences from this sample produce the same CDR3. V gene TRBV2 combines with J gene TRBJ2-5; 7 bases agree with TRBD1. V gave up 3 bases and J gave up 2 bases; unmatched junction bases: 0. Germline assignment: CDR1 SNHLY and CDR2 FYNNEI. The CDR3 sequence is 13 residues long. The CDR3 region is CASSDRGQETQYF. CDR3 nucleotide sequence: TGTGCCAGCAGTGACAGGGGGCAAGAGACCCAGTACTTC.

V is TRBV5-1 and J is TRBJ2-7, with TRBD1 matching over 10 bases. CDR3 length equals 19 residues. The J segment lost 6 bases and the V segment lost 3 bases, leaving 21 bases of the junction unmatched. Germline V CDR1 and CDR2: SGHRS, YFSETQ. The CDR3 nucleotides read TGCGCCAGCAGCTCCCTTCCCGGGACAGGGGATGGTCGTACTGGCGAGCAGTACTTC. Amino acids: CASSSLPGTGDGRTGEQYF.

The gene calls are TRBV11-2 and TRBJ2-2; D is unresolved. This CDR3 comprises 12 residues. Germline V gene data show CDR1 as SGHAT and CDR2 as FQNNGV. The V and J ends lost 6 bases and 8 bases respectively, with 10 bases between them. The CDR3 protein is CASSLTVGELFF. The CDR3 DNA follows: TGTGCCAGCAGTCTAACGGTTGGGGAGCTGTTTTTT.

Concerning this clone: Additional DNA sequences in this sample encode the identical CDR3. V gene TRBV5-6 combines with J gene TRBJ2-3; D gene unclear. V was shortened by 0 bases and J by 1 base, with 3 bases between the two germline ends. CDR1 is SGHDT, CDR2 YYEEEE, per germline. CDR3 length: 13 amino acids. DNA for the CDR3: TGTGCCAGCAGCTTGGGGCGCACAGATACGCAGTATTTT. Translated, it gives CASSLGRTDTQYF.

The chain links TRBV5-4 to TRBJ1-1, with 7 bases fitting TRBD1. This CDR3 has 13 amino acids. Trimming cost V 4 bases and J 11 bases; bases outside gene matches: 11. Germline V gene sequence: CDR1 SGHNT, CDR2 YYREEE (reference sequence). The chain's CDR3 is CASSIEGAGPAFF. In nucleotides, the CDR3 is TGTGCCAGCAGCATTGAGGGGGCGGGGCCGGCTTTCTTT.

Worth noting for this clone: The same CDR3 is also encoded by other DNA sequences in this sample. This chain connects TRBV2 to TRBJ2-7; D gene uncertain. V was shortened by 1 base and J by 2 bases, with 3 bases between the two germline ends. The CDR3 totals 12 residues. Germline V CDR1 and CDR2: SNHLY, FYNNEI. Here the CDR3 reads CASSEGPYEQYF. The CDR3 DNA reads TGTGCCAGCAGTGAAGGCCCCTACGAGCAGTACTTC.

The chain uses TRBV27 and TRBJ2-7, with D perhaps assigned TRBD1 or TRBD2 (6 bases each). This CDR3 spans 14 amino acids. Looked up from germline, CDR1 is MNHEY and CDR2 is SMNVEV (reference sequence). V gave up 6 bases and J gave up 11 bases, with 23 bases separating them. The CDR3 nucleotides read TGTGCCAGCAGAAACAGGGACTGGCGAGCTGTGGAGTACTTC. Translation gives CASRNRDWRAVEYF.

This chain connects TRBV6-1 to TRBJ1-1; TRBD1 is a possible D gene (6 bases). V lost 3 bases and J lost 5, with 19 bases in between. Per germline, CDR1 MNHNS and CDR2 SASEGT. The CDR3 sequence is 16 residues long. CDR3 bases: TGTGCCAGCAGTGATATTAGGTGGAGGGGGAGGACTGAAGCTTTCTTT. Translated: CASSDIRWRGRTEAFF.

V is TRBV10-3 and J is TRBJ2-3; 14 nucleotides align to TRBD2. In germline, CDR1 is ENHRY, CDR2 SYGVKD. This CDR3 is 16 amino acids long. The J segment lost 5 bases and the V segment lost 6 bases, leaving 7 bases of the junction unmatched. As DNA, the CDR3 is TGTGCCATCAGCCGGCTCGGGACTAGCGGGAGAGATACGCAGTATTTT. Protein product: CAISRLGTSGRDTQYF.

The genes are TRBV4-1 and TRBJ2-1; 9 bases are a match to TRBD1. The germline gives CDR1 MGHRA, CDR2 YSYEKL. This CDR3 has 16 amino acids. V was clipped by 0 bases and J by 3 bases; unmatched bases: 3. This CDR3 is CASSQERQGDYNEQFF. The CDR3 nucleotides read TGCGCCAGCAGCCAAGAACGACAGGGGGACTACAATGAGCAGTTCTTC.

This rearrangement joins TRBV7-9 to TRBJ2-7; 12 bases fit TRBD2. V shed 4 bases, J shed 3 bases, and the junction held 10 bases outside the gene matches. Germline CDR1 and CDR2: SEHNR and FQNEAQ (reference sequence). This CDR3 contains 17 residues. The CDR3 is CASSSGGLAGIFYEQYF. CDR3 sequence (DNA): TGTGCCAGCAGCTCAGGAGGACTAGCGGGAATATTCTACGAGCAGTACTTC.

In this sample, this clone turned up once. V is TRBV5-5 and J is TRBJ2-1; 9 nucleotides align to TRBD2. J was trimmed by 0 bases and V by 2 bases; bases with no gene match: 15. The CDR3 loop spans 20 amino acids. CDR1 SGHKS and CDR2 YYEKEE come from the germline V gene (reference sequence). This chain's CDR3 is CASSLLGVFTSGSSYNEQFF. Written as DNA, the CDR3 is TGTGCCAGCAGCTTATTAGGTGTTTTTACTAGCGGGTCCTCCTACAATGAGCAGTTCTTC.